This T cell receptor (beta chain) was retrieved from a study of blood T cell repertoires in COVID-19. For the study at large: Acute and convalescent COVID-19 samples came from the United States, Italy and Spain.

In the original processing: It was from reference gene primer amplification that nucleated cell counts were estimated. Some clones are missing from TCRdb's copy, which holds only in-frame ones; the method was immunoSEQ multiplex PCR. Clone size and the V and J calls come from that table; the DNA yielded D and trimming. The table records approximately 240,000 clones, about 90% of them present only once. The CDR3 has 13 residues. Germline V gene data show CDR1 as SQVTM and CDR2 as ANQGSEA. V gave up 3 bases and J gave up 2 bases, with 9 bases separating them. Sequencing was done on a sample of PBMCs or T cells enriched from blood (not recorded which). The rearrangement uses TRBV29-1 and TRBJ2-3; D may be TRBD2 (6 bases). This receptor was identified in a woman aged 30 to 39 with acute COVID-19. In DNA form, the CDR3 reads TGCAGCGTTGACGGCGGGAACACAGATACGCAGTATTTT. This translates into CSVDGGNTDTQYF.